The 6 T cell receptor beta chains reported below all come from one sample, sequenced in a study of blood T cells in healthy people across ages (dated by TCRdb to about 2015). The library was prepared using 5' RACE. The instrument given in TCRdb is Illumina HiSeq 2500. A second roughly 6 to 11 cycle PCR used a sample-barcoded 5' primer and a J-beta primer mix. Using fastp trimming at Q25 and MiXCR clonotype assembly, TCRdb reanalyzed the public sequencing data and kept in-frame beta chains. CDR3 protein duplicates are merged, each entry listing the most common genes and DNA. This sample gives around 280,000 distinct CDR3 sequences in total; 25% to 30% of them show up just once. The ten largest clones represent roughly 28% of the sample. The material sequenced was blood. Receptors were obtained from a woman in her 70s in good health.

This clonotype was found a few times. The rearrangement joins TRBV2 to TRBJ2-4; the D is unclear. The CDR3 totals 13 residues. Germline CDR1 SNHLY, CDR2 FYNNEI. Trimming removed 4 bases from V and 5 bases from J, with 9 bases in between. CDR3 sequence: CASSAGPENIQYF. CDR3 coding DNA: TGTGCCAGCAGTGCAGGACCCGAAAACATTCAGTACTTC.

This rearrangement joins TRBV4-2 to TRBJ2-1, with TRBD2 identical over 12 bases. CDR1 and CDR2 (germline): LGHNA, YNFKEQ. V lost 1 base, J lost 15 bases, and 4 bases stayed unmatched. The CDR3 spans 13 residues. CDR3 in DNA: TGTGCCAGCAGCCAAGGACTAGCGGGAGATCTGTTCTTC. Translation: CASSQGLAGDLFF.

This clonotype showed up just a few times. The genes are TRBV5-1 and TRBJ2-1; possible D gene TRBD1, 6 bases. V lost 3 bases and J lost 4, with 17 bases in between. The CDR3 is 16 residues long. The germline CDR1 and CDR2 sequences are SGHRS and YFSETQ. The CDR3 DNA is TGCGCCAGCAGCTGGGGGCTAGCAGATTCGTACAATGAGCAGTTCTTC. Protein: CASSWGLADSYNEQFF.

This clonotype was detected only a few times. The chain couples TRBV27 to TRBJ1-3; D uncertain. The germline V gene encodes CDR1 MNHEY and CDR2 SMNVEV (reference sequence). V lost 5 bases and J lost 9, with 14 bases in between. The CDR3 runs 13 residues. As DNA, the CDR3 is TGTGCCAGCAGTCCCAGGATGTTAGGCACCATATATTTT. Protein sequence: CASSPRMLGTIYF.

A word on this clonotype: At one end the junction does not follow the germline gene, possibly because of a read error. The J gene is TRBJ2-5, the V gene TRBV6-5; no definite D call. Germline CDR1 is MNHEY and CDR2 is SVGAGI. CDR3 length: 17 amino acids. CDR3 residues: CACSYSWANLAQETQYF. CDR3 DNA: TGTGCCTGCAGTTACTCGTGGGCAAACCTGGCCCAAGAGACCCAGTACTTC.

In DNA, the CDR3 is TGTGCCAGCAGGCTACAGGGGGACCTTTCCCCCCAGCATTTT. This translates into CASRLQGDLSPQHF. This chain connects TRBV6-1 to TRBJ1-5; TRBD1 matches at 8 bases. Trimming cost V 6 bases and J 10 bases; bases outside gene matches: 11. Germline-derived CDR1 and CDR2 are MNHNS and SASEGT. This CDR3 comprises 14 residues.